This T cell receptor beta chain was identified during a study of OX40 agonist ivuxolimab in advanced cancers. Study-level information: The dose-escalation group included hepatocellular carcinoma, melanoma, renal cell carcinoma and head and neck cancer. Study findings and constraints: CD8+ T cells showed, on average, more clonal expansion than CD4+ cells.

Collection of blood occurred at baseline, at cycle 4 day 1, and at cycle 7 day 1. Points on this clone: Its matching antigen is unknown.

The assay was immunoSEQ multiplex PCR, and TCRdb's table has in-frame clones only and misses some. Of fewer than 85,000 clones in the sample, 78% were seen once. Germline V gene data show CDR1 as SGHNT and CDR2 as YYREEE (reference sequence). Trimming cost V 4 bases and J 0 bases; bases outside gene matches: 6. The CDR3 sequence is 15 residues long. The sequence derives from an adult with an advanced solid tumor such as melanoma, head and neck, liver or kidney cancer. This chain connects TRBV5-4 to TRBJ1-1, with TRBD1 matching 7 bases. The source material was CD4+ or CD8+ T cells sorted from blood, sampled in a trial of the OX40 agonist ivuxolimab. CDR3 amino acids: CASSRGTDMNTEAFF. As DNA, the CDR3 is TGTGCCAGCAGCCGCGGGACAGACATGAACACTGAAGCTTTCTTT.